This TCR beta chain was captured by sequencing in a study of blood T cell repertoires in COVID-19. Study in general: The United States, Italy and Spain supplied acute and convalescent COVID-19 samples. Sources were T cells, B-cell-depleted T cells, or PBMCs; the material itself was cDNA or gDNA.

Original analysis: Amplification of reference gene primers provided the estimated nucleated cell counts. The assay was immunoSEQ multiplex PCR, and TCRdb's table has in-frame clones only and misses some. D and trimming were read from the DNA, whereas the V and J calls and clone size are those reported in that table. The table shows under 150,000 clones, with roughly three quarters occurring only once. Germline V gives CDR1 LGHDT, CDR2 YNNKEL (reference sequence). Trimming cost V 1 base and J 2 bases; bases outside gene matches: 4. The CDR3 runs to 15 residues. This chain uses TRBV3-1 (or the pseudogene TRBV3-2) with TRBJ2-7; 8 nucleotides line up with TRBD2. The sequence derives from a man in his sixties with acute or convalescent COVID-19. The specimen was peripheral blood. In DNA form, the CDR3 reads TGTGCCAGCAGCCAAGGACTAGCGTTTACCTACGAGCAGTACTTC. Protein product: CASSQGLAFTYEQYF.